This is a list of T cell receptor beta chains from one sample in a study of T cells in Graves' hyperthyroidism and ophthalmopathy. TCRdb independently ran MiXCR on the multiplex PCR reads; one entry per CDR3 protein. The profile shows around 380,000 distinct CDR3 sequences, approximately 13% of them singletons. The sequenced material came from blood. Source of these receptors: a young man with Graves' hyperthyroidism that later progressed to Graves' ophthalmopathy. Both conserved end residues are part of each CDR3. D genes are given only for firm matches. Clone size is given for some rows only: seen once, a few or many times, or a class if the clone is expanded.

>.|TRBJ2-7|few|TRBV9
TGTGCCAGCAGCGTAGAAGGGGAGTTTCTCTACGAGCAGTACTTC
CASSVEGEFLYEQYF
>.|TRBJ1-1|few|TRBV19
TGTGCCAGTAGTATAGGGGAGAACACTGAAGCTTTCTTT
CASSIGENTEAFF
>TRBD2|TRBJ2-3|.|TRBV12-3/TRBV12-4
TGTGCCATCGTAAGAGGGACTAGCGGGGGGCCCCCCGATACGCAGTATTTT
CAIVRGTSGGPPDTQYF
>.|TRBJ1-2|.|TRBV12-3/TRBV12-4
TGTGCCAGCACCCAGAGGAACTATGGCTACACCTTC
CASTQRNYGYTF
>.|TRBJ2-3|.|TRBV27
TGTGCCAGCAGTTTAGTTAGCCCTAAGGGCACAGATACGCAGTATTTT
CASSLVSPKGTDTQYF
>.|TRBJ1-2|many|TRBV6-1
TGTGCCAGCAGTGAAGGACTTGACAGAAACTATGGCTACACCTTC
CASSEGLDRNYGYTF
>.|TRBJ1-2|few|TRBV18
TGTGCCAGCTCACCACGGTTTTACACAGCGGACTATGGCTACACCTTC
CASSPRFYTADYGYTF
>.|TRBJ2-7|few|TRBV9
TGTGCCAGCAGCAAGGGGGATCGAAGCGAGCAGTACTTC
CASSKGDRSEQYF
>.|TRBJ2-7|.|TRBV6-5
TGTGCCAGCAGTTACGACGACACATCCTACGAGCAGTACTTC
CASSYDDTSYEQYF
>.|TRBJ1-1|many|TRBV7-8
TGTGCCAGCAGCTATATGAACACTGAAGCTTTCTTT
CASSYMNTEAFF
>.|TRBJ1-5|many|TRBV2
TGTGCCACTCGGGTAGGGAGAAGCAATCAGCCCCAGCATTTT
CATRVGRSNQPQHF
>TRBD2|TRBJ2-5|.|TRBV3-1
TGTGCCAGCAGCCAAGTAGCTAGCGGGGGGGGTACGGAGACCCAGTACTTC
CASSQVASGGGTETQYF
>.|TRBJ2-3|many|TRBV28
TGTGCCAGCAGTTTTGCCCCAGGCACAGATACGCAGTATTTT
CASSFAPGTDTQYF
>TRBD2|TRBJ2-3|.|TRBV3-1
TGTGCCAGCAGCCGAGCCGGACTAGCGGGGGGGCACACAGATACGCAGTATTTT
CASSRAGLAGGHTDTQYF
>.|TRBJ2-7|.|TRBV4-2
TGTGCCAGCAGCTCTGGGGATGGAGGCGAGCAGTACTTC
CASSSGDGGEQYF
>.|TRBJ2-3|.|TRBV20-1
TGCAGTGCTAGAGTAGCGCCTCTTAGCACAGATACGCAGTATTTT
CSARVAPLSTDTQYF
>.|TRBJ2-2|.|TRBV10-3
TGTGCCATCAGTGATGGGGCCTCTAACACCGGGGAGCTGTTTTTT
CAISDGASNTGELFF
>.|TRBJ2-3|few|TRBV7-6
TGTGCCAGCAGCTTAGGGCTGGGGCCCACAGATACGCAGTATTTT
CASSLGLGPTDTQYF
>.|TRBJ1-2|many|TRBV6-1
TGTGCCAGCAGCCCCTCCCGTGGGGCCTATGGCTACACCTTC
CASSPSRGAYGYTF
>.|TRBJ1-2|few|TRBV7-9
TGTGCCAGCAGCTTTGCGACAGTATATGGCTACACCTTC
CASSFATVYGYTF
>TRBD1|TRBJ2-4|many|TRBV29-1
TGCAGCGTTGATGAGGGGGCGGCCAAAAACATTCAGTACTTC
CSVDEGAAKNIQYF
>TRBD2|TRBJ2-3|many|TRBV28
TGTGCCAGCAGTTTTTCCCGACTAGCAGTGGGGACAGATACGCAGTATTTT
CASSFSRLAVGTDTQYF
>.|TRBJ2-6|many|TRBV6-1
TGTGCCAGCAGTGAAAGGGCTGGGGCCAACGTCCTGACTTTC
CASSERAGANVLTF
>.|TRBJ2-3|many|TRBV12-3/TRBV12-4
TGTGCCAGCAGCCATACAGGGATGGGCACAGATACGCAGTATTTT
CASSHTGMGTDTQYF
>.|TRBJ2-7|.|TRBV20-1
TGCAGTGCTAGAGATCCCAGCACCCACGACGAGCAGTACTTC
CSARDPSTHDEQYF
>.|TRBJ2-1|many|TRBV5-1
TGCGCCAGCAGCTTGCCCACTAGGGGTGGTCAGTTCTTC
CASSLPTRGGQFF
>TRBD1|TRBJ1-5|many|TRBV12-3/TRBV12-4
TGTGCCAGCAGAGCGGGGACAGGGGATCAGCCCCAGCATTTT
CASRAGTGDQPQHF
>.|TRBJ2-5|many|TRBV6-6
TGTGCCAGCAGTTACAGCTACGGGACACTCCAAGAGACCCAGTACTTC
CASSYSYGTLQETQYF
>.|TRBJ2-7|.|TRBV9
TGTGCCAGCAGCGGTCTGGGGACGGGGAACTACGAGCAGTACTTC
CASSGLGTGNYEQYF
>.|TRBJ1-1|.|TRBV4-1
TGCGCCAGCAGCCAGGGGGGGGGGCTAAACACTGAAGCTTTCTTT
CASSQGGGLNTEAFF
>TRBD1|TRBJ2-2|many|TRBV2
TGTGCCAGCAGTGAAAGGGGGCCGCAGAACACCGGGGAGCTGTTTTTT
CASSERGPQNTGELFF
>.|TRBJ1-1|many|TRBV20-1
TGCAGTGCTAGAGAGGACCCCAACACTGAAGCTTTCTTT
CSAREDPNTEAFF
>.|TRBJ1-2|many|TRBV28
TGTGCCAGCAGTTCACAAGACCCTAACTATGGCTACACCTTC
CASSSQDPNYGYTF
>.|TRBJ2-3|.|TRBV27
TGTGCCAGCAGACTAAGCATGCTACTTGGGTGGGGGGGGCCTGATACGCAGTATTTT
CASRLSMLLGWGGPDTQYF
>.|TRBJ2-5|many|TRBV20-1
TGCAGTGCTCCTAAGCTACAGGGTGGAGCGACCCAGTACTTC
CSAPKLQGGATQYF
>.|TRBJ2-5|few|TRBV19
TGTGCCAGTAGTATAGGGACTACCTTCCAAGAGACCCAGTACTTC
CASSIGTTFQETQYF
>.|TRBJ1-2|many|TRBV5-1
TGCGCCAGCAGCTTGGCCGAGGGGAGGAATGGCTACACCTTC
CASSLAEGRNGYTF
>TRBD2|TRBJ2-1|.|TRBV20-1
TGCAGTGCTAGAGGGAACTTAGCGGGGGACTTCTACAATGAGCAGTTCTTC
CSARGNLAGDFYNEQFF
>TRBD1|TRBJ1-2|many|TRBV15
TGTGCCACCAGCAGAGAAACCAGGGGGGGACCCTACACCTTC
CATSRETRGGPYTF
>TRBD1|TRBJ1-1|.|TRBV9
TGTGCCAGCAGCCCCAGGACAGGGGGCTTCATGAACACTGAAGCTTTCTTT
CASSPRTGGFMNTEAFF
>.|TRBJ2-7|.|TRBV14
TGTGCCAGCAGCCACAGTGCAGGGTTAACCTACGAGCAGTACTTC
CASSHSAGLTYEQYF
>.|TRBJ1-1|many|TRBV3-1
TGTGCCAGCAGCGGCCCCCGAGGAACTGAAGCTTTCTTT
CASSGPRGTEAFF
>.|TRBJ2-2|.|TRBV20-1
TGCAGTGCCCTGGGGCGCAGGGTCGATATATGGGACACCGGGGAGCTGTTTTTT
CSALGRRVDIWDTGELFF
>TRBD1|TRBJ2-1|.|TRBV6-1
TGTGCCAGCAGTGAATCAGGGGGGCAGTTCTTC
CASSESGGQFF
>TRBD2|TRBJ2-1|.|TRBV12-3/TRBV12-4
TGTGCCACCGGACTAGCGGGGGGGCGGTATGAGCAGTTCTTC
CATGLAGGRYEQFF
>TRBD1|TRBJ1-5|few|TRBV20-1
TGCAGTGCTAGATCAACAGGGGGCAGTCAGCCCCAGCATTTT
CSARSTGGSQPQHF
>.|TRBJ1-3|many|TRBV28
TGTGCCAGCAGTTTGAGGGTTGTAACTACTGGAAACACCATATATTTT
CASSLRVVTTGNTIYF
>.|TRBJ2-3|many|TRBV10-1
TGCGCCAGCAGTGGGACTCACCCCACAGATACGCAGTATTTT
CASSGTHPTDTQYF
>TRBD2|TRBJ2-1|few|TRBV27
TGTGCCAGTCTCCGAGGCGGGGGGTATCGGAATGAGCAGTTCTTC
CASLRGGGYRNEQFF
>.|TRBJ2-7|few|TRBV5-1
TGCGCCAGCAGCTTGGGGGGCGCGAGTACTTACGAGCAGTACTTC
CASSLGGASTYEQYF
>.|TRBJ1-5|.|TRBV10-3
TGTGCCAGCAGTTACAGGGAACATCAGCCCCAGCATTTT
CASSYREHQPQHF